Listed below are T cell receptor beta chains from one sample, sequenced in a study of vaccination effects on CD4 cells after COVID-19. TCRdb keeps only in-frame clones here, not all; method: immunoSEQ multiplex PCR. The data show just under 75,000 clones, around 73% seen once. No antigen has been assigned to these receptors. The material was CD4+ T cells from PBMCs cultured without peptide, obtained after COVID-19 vaccination. The source of these receptors is a human donor who received a COVID-19 vaccine. CDR3s include the opening cysteine and the closing phenylalanine or tryptophan. D genes are given only for firm matches. Clone sizes are given selectively: once, few, many, or a class where the clone is expanded.

V,D,J,size,DNA,CDR3
TRBV5-4,TRBD1,TRBJ1-1,NA,TGTGCCAGCAGCGAAGGGGGCTCAGACACTGAAGCTTTCTTT,CASSEGGSDTEAFF
TRBV6-5,NA,TRBJ2-3,NA,TGTGCCAGCAGTTACTCGAGGGTGTTGCGCACAGATACGCAGTATTTT,CASSYSRVLRTDTQYF
TRBV19,NA,TRBJ1-4,few,TGTGCCAGTAGTATCAGGGCGGATGAAAAACTGTTTTTT,CASSIRADEKLFF
TRBV15,NA,TRBJ1-1,once,TGTGCCACCAGCAGGTCACAGGGTGTTGACACTGAAGCTTTCTTT,CATSRSQGVDTEAFF
TRBV12-3/TRBV12-4,NA,TRBJ1-2,NA,TGTGCCAGCAGTTCGACAGGAATCTATGGCTACACCTTC,CASSSTGIYGYTF
TRBV5-8,NA,TRBJ2-5,NA,TGTGCCAGCCCCGAGATGTTCAGGGCCTGGAGGGGGGCCAAAGAGACCCAGTACTTC,CASPEMFRAWRGAKETQYF
TRBV5-1,NA,TRBJ1-1,NA,TGCGCCAGCAGCCTATCGAACACTGAAGCTTTCTTT,CASSLSNTEAFF
TRBV10-3,TRBD1,TRBJ2-5,NA,TGTGCCATCAGTGAGACTTGGAAGGGGACAGGGGAAGAGACCCAGTACTTC,CAISETWKGTGEETQYF
TRBV5-4,NA,TRBJ1-1,NA,TGTGCCAGCAGCTTGGACAGGTATTCTGAAGCTTTCTTT,CASSLDRYSEAFF
TRBV24-1,NA,TRBJ2-2,NA,TGTGCCACCAGTGATTTGATCCCCTCGGCCGGGGAGCTGTTTTTT,CATSDLIPSAGELFF
TRBV24-1,NA,TRBJ1-2,NA,TGTGCCACCAGTCCAGGGAACGCGAATGGCTACACCTTC,CATSPGNANGYTF
TRBV5-1,NA,TRBJ2-1,NA,TGCGCCAGCAGCTTTACACTGGATGAGCAGTTCTTC,CASSFTLDEQFF
TRBV5-1,TRBD1,TRBJ2-2,NA,TGCGCCAGCAGTGGGACAGGGGACACCGGGGAGCTGTTTTTT,CASSGTGDTGELFF
TRBV4-2,TRBD1,TRBJ1-4,NA,TGTGCCAGCAGCCAAGATCCCGGACAGGGCGGTAATGAAAAACTGTTTTTT,CASSQDPGQGGNEKLFF
TRBV6-5,NA,TRBJ2-3,once,TGTGCCAGCAGTTACAGACCCGCCACAGATACGCAGTATTTT,CASSYRPATDTQYF
TRBV5-1,NA,TRBJ2-4,NA,TGCGCCAGCAGCTTGGCAGGGGGGGCCAAAAACATTCAGTACTTC,CASSLAGGAKNIQYF
TRBV24-1,NA,TRBJ2-2,NA,TGTGCCACCAGTGACCGAGACAACCTGAACACCGGGGAGCTGTTTTTT,CATSDRDNLNTGELFF
TRBV9,NA,TRBJ2-1,few,TGTGCCAGCAGCGTAGGGTCCTACAATGAGCAGTTCTTC,CASSVGSYNEQFF
TRBV7-3,TRBD1,TRBJ2-1,NA,TGTGCCAGCAGCCCCTCGGGGACAGGGACCTACAATGAGCAGTTCTTC,CASSPSGTGTYNEQFF
TRBV4-1,TRBD1,TRBJ1-3,few,TGCGCCAGCAGCCAGTCGACAGGGGTGGGAAACACCATATATTTT,CASSQSTGVGNTIYF
TRBV19,NA,TRBJ2-3,NA,TGTGCCAGTAGCCCCGGACCACTCTCTACGCAGTATTTT,CASSPGPLSTQYF
TRBV25-1,TRBD1,TRBJ2-1,NA,TGTGCCAGCAGTCCCAGGACAGGAACATACAATGAGCAGTTCTTC,CASSPRTGTYNEQFF
TRBV24-1,NA,TRBJ1-4,once,TGTGCCACCAGTAACCCAGGGGAGGGTGAAAAACTGTTTTTT,CATSNPGEGEKLFF
TRBV4-2,TRBD2,TRBJ2-3,once,TGTGCCAGCAGCCAAGAAGGCCTAGCGGGGACAGATACGCAGTATTTT,CASSQEGLAGTDTQYF
TRBV10-3,NA,TRBJ1-2,once,TGTGCCATCAGTGACCAGAATCAGGGTAGGGGCTACACCTTC,CAISDQNQGRGYTF
TRBV24-1,NA,TRBJ1-5,NA,TGTGCCACCAGCCCCCGGGGGTTTGTTCAGCCCCAGCATTTT,CATSPRGFVQPQHF
TRBV7-6,TRBD1,TRBJ2-1,NA,TGTGCCAGCAGCTTGAGGGGGCTCTACAATGAGCAGTTCTTC,CASSLRGLYNEQFF
TRBV19,NA,TRBJ1-2,NA,TGTGCCAGTGGCTTGAGGTCGGGAAACAGGGTCTATGGCTACACCTTC,CASGLRSGNRVYGYTF
TRBV2,NA,TRBJ1-5,NA,TGTGCCAGCAGGCCAGAGGGAGGCAATCAGCCCCAGCATTTT,CASRPEGGNQPQHF
TRBV19,TRBD1,TRBJ2-2,few,TGTGCCAGTAGTATGAGAACAGGGGGACCCGGGGAGCTGTTTTTT,CASSMRTGGPGELFF
TRBV5-1,TRBD2,TRBJ2-5,NA,TGCGCCAGCAGCTTGGGGGGGACTAGCAGGTCGGGAGCTCAAGAGACCCAGTACTTC,CASSLGGTSRSGAQETQYF
TRBV10-1,NA,TRBJ1-5,NA,TGCGCCAGCAGTGAGGGACCCGATCAGCCCCAGCATTTT,CASSEGPDQPQHF
TRBV19,NA,TRBJ1-3,NA,TGTGCCAGTACCGTGCCGGGGGATCCGGGGAACACCATATATTTT,CASTVPGDPGNTIYF
TRBV7-8,NA,TRBJ2-3,few,TGTGCCAGCAGCCCTAGGGGTGGCCCGACCACAGATACGCAGTATTTT,CASSPRGGPTTDTQYF
TRBV5-4,NA,TRBJ1-2,NA,TGTGCCAGCAGCCGGGACCCAGGGGATGGCTACACCTTC,CASSRDPGDGYTF
TRBV5-1,NA,TRBJ2-1,few,TGCGCCAGCAGCTTGGCCCTCCCTGATGAGCAGTTCTTC,CASSLALPDEQFF
TRBV7-3,NA,TRBJ2-2,few,TGTGCCAGCAGCCAAACCGATGCGGACACCGGGGAGCTGTTTTTT,CASSQTDADTGELFF
TRBV5-1,NA,TRBJ2-2,few,TGCGCCAGCAGCTTGGTGTGGGCCGGGGAGCTGTTTTTT,CASSLVWAGELFF
TRBV7-2,TRBD1,TRBJ1-1,once,TGTGCCAGCAGCCAGACCGGACAGGGGATCACTGAAGCTTTCTTT,CASSQTGQGITEAFF
TRBV12-3/TRBV12-4,NA,TRBJ1-2,NA,TGTGCCAGCAGTTTAGTAGGATCCGGCTACACCTTC,CASSLVGSGYTF
TRBV7-2,TRBD2,TRBJ2-5,NA,TGTGCCAGCAGCGCGGGGACTAGCGGGGGGGTGGAGACCCAGTACTTC,CASSAGTSGGVETQYF
TRBV6-5,TRBD1,TRBJ1-5,NA,TGTGCCAGCACGGGACAGGGTATAAGCAATCAGCCCCAGCATTTT,CASTGQGISNQPQHF
TRBV5-1,NA,TRBJ1-4,NA,TGCGCCAGCAGAAGTACAGGGAACGATGAAAAACTGTTTTTT,CASRSTGNDEKLFF
TRBV28,NA,TRBJ1-4,NA,TGTGCCAGCAGCCGCGGAGGGACTAATGAAAAACTGTTTTTT,CASSRGGTNEKLFF
TRBV30,NA,TRBJ1-4,NA,TGTGCCTGGAGTGCGACAGGCGAAAAACTGTTTTTT,CAWSATGEKLFF
TRBV19,TRBD1,TRBJ2-1,NA,TGTGCCAGTAGTCATCCCGGGACAGGGGCCAATGAGCAGTTCTTC,CASSHPGTGANEQFF
TRBV6-5,NA,TRBJ2-4,NA,TGTGCCAGCTTACAGGGAGTATTACACAAAAACATTCAGTACTTC,CASLQGVLHKNIQYF
TRBV4-3,TRBD2,TRBJ2-3,few,TGCGCCAGCAGCCAAGCGCTAGCGGGGGGCCCAGATACGCAGTATTTT,CASSQALAGGPDTQYF
TRBV5-1,TRBD1,TRBJ1-1,NA,TGCGCCAGCAGCTCCTTACAGGGGGCAAACACTGAAGCTTTCTTT,CASSSLQGANTEAFF